This paragraph covers one T cell receptor (beta chain) sequence. Its target is not known. TCRdb used MiXCR to reprocess the 5' RACE reads, holding one entry per CDR3 protein. The data hold 180,000 or so distinct CDR3 sequences, with approximately 10% observed a single time. CDR1 and CDR2 from the germline V gene are SEHNR and FQNEAQ (reference sequence). V was clipped by 8 bases and J by 3 bases, with 11 bases between them. This CDR3 region has 12 residues. These data originate in a study of T-cell memory formation after mild COVID-19. Background on the study: Clustering of TCRs was largely donor specific.

Study observations and caveats: Cross-reactive memory seemingly joined, as some responding clones were found in pre-infection memory. SARS-CoV-2 specificity was not confirmed for second-wave clones peaking on day 37.

The sequenced sample consisted of PBMCs or a T cell subset sorted from them (not recorded which). This TCR was sampled from a man younger than 35 who had mild COVID-19 (a few samples of this study predate the infection). Cell type and time point are not known. V is TRBV7-9 and J is TRBJ2-7; the D gene is possibly TRBD1 (5 bases). CDR3 loop: CASCTGFYEQYF. The CDR3 DNA reads as TGTGCCAGCTGCACAGGATTCTACGAGCAGTACTTC. Together with reference TRBV7-9 and TRBJ2-7, the CDR3 gives the full variable domain: DTGVSQNPRHKITKRGQNVTFRCDPISEHNRLYWYRQTLGQGPEFLTYFQNEAQLEKSRLLSDRFSAERPKGSFSTLEIQRTEQGDSAMYLCASCTGFYEQYFGPGTRLTVT.